The 28 T cell receptor beta chains below all came from one sample that was sequenced in a study of PD-1 blockade in mismatch repair-deficient tumors. Data came from immunoSEQ multiplex PCR; TCRdb stores just in-frame clones and leaves some out. The table shows roughly 110,000 clones, with roughly 80% occurring only once. The sample in question was peripheral blood, obtained approximately 60 weeks after starting pembrolizumab. These TCRs come from an adult with mismatch repair-deficient cancer.

This clone has more than one count but fewer than ten. The chain is built from TRBV15 and TRBJ2-7, with 8 bases fitting TRBD1. Germline assignment: CDR1 LNHNV and CDR2 YYDKDF (reference sequence). This CDR3 comprises 14 residues. The V segment lost 1 base and the J segment 4 bases; nucleotides outside the gene matches: 3. CDR3 residues: CATSRVGQAYEQYF. The CDR3 DNA follows: TGTGCCACCAGCAGAGTGGGACAGGCGTACGAGCAGTACTTC.

The CDR3 DNA sequence: TGTGCCAGCTCACCACTCAGCGGGAGCTACAATGAGCAGTTCTTC. Its translation: CASSPLSGSYNEQFF. The genes are TRBV18 and TRBJ2-1; 8 positions agree with TRBD2. Germline CDR1 reads KGHSH; CDR2 reads LQKENI. This CDR3 region has 15 residues. With 1 base clipped from V and 3 bases from J, the junction kept 2 bases outside the gene matches. The variable domain in full, completed from reference TRBV18 and TRBJ2-1, reads NAGVMQNPRHLVRRRGQEARLRCSPMKGHSHVYWYRQLPEEGLKFMVYLQKENIIDESGMPKERFSAEFPKEGPSILRIQQVVRGDSAAYFCASSPLSGSYNEQFFGPGTRLTVL.

The chain joins TRBV11-3 to TRBJ2-1; D gene uncertain. The CDR3 length is 14 residues. Germline loops: CDR1 SGHNT, CDR2 YENEEA. Trimming left V 0 bases short and J 6 bases short, with 9 bases between. CDR3 coding DNA: TGTGCCAGCAGCTTAGAGCGGAGAATCAATGAGCAGTTCTTC. Protein sequence: CASSLERRINEQFF.

The chain uses TRBV4-3 and TRBJ2-3; D perhaps matches TRBD1 (5 bases). The V end was cut by 2 bases, the J end by 4 bases, with 10 bases between. This CDR3 is built from 14 residues. CDR1 is LGHNA, CDR2 YSLEER, per germline. CDR3 bases: TGCGCCAGCAGCCAATCAGGGTCAGCAGATACGCAGTATTTT. Translated, it gives CASSQSGSADTQYF.

The genes are TRBV11-2 and TRBJ2-3; 8 nucleotides match TRBD2. The V gene's germline CDR1 is SGHAT and CDR2 FQNNGV. This CDR3 is 16 amino acids long. With V trimmed by 5 bases and J by 1 base, 8 bases remained unmatched. Written as DNA, the CDR3 is TGTGCCAGCAGCCCCGTAGCGGGATCCGGCACAGATACGCAGTATTTT. Residues: CASSPVAGSGTDTQYF.

The chain recombines TRBV6-5 with TRBJ2-7, with D unresolved. The CDR3 covers 13 residues. CDR1 is MNHEY and CDR2 is SVGAGI in the germline V gene. V was trimmed by 0 bases and J by 2 bases, leaving 5 bases between them. The chain's CDR3 is CASSYSKTYEQYF. CDR3 in DNA: TGTGCCAGCAGTTACTCCAAAACCTACGAGCAGTACTTC.

CDR3 sequence: CIRAGPNEQFF. In DNA form, the CDR3 reads TGTATCCGAGCGGGACCCAATGAGCAGTTCTTC. The V and J genes are TRBV30 and TRBJ2-1; 7 bases match TRBD2. The germline V gene has CDR1 GTSNPN and CDR2 SVGIG (reference sequence). The CDR3 is 11 amino acids.

In its sample, this clone was seen once. The chain uses TRBV11-2 and TRBJ2-4; D possibly corresponds to TRBD1 (5 bases). This CDR3 is built from 12 residues. Germline CDR1 SGHAT, CDR2 FQNNGV. V lost 6 bases to trimming and J lost 6 bases, with 9 bases between them. The CDR3 here is CASRYTGNIQYF. CDR3 coding DNA: TGTGCCAGCAGGTATACAGGAAACATTCAGTACTTC.

The V call is TRBV4-1, the J call TRBJ2-1; 8 nucleotides line up with TRBD1. The germline gives CDR1 MGHRA, CDR2 YSYEKL. This CDR3 is built from 15 residues. With 4 bases clipped from V and 7 bases from J, the junction kept 9 bases outside the gene matches. For the CDR3, the DNA is TGCGCCAGCAGCCCCGCAGGGGGCCTAAGTAATGAGCAGTTCTTC. Translation: CASSPAGGLSNEQFF.

CDR3 bases: TGTGCCAGCAGCAGGGCAGGACGCAGTTCAACTAATGAAAAACTGTTTTTT. Translating gives CASSRAGRSSTNEKLFF. This chain connects TRBV9 to TRBJ1-4; D remains ambiguous. Germline CDR1 SGDLS, CDR2 YYNGEE. This CDR3 has 17 amino acids. V was trimmed by 4 bases and J by 0 bases, leaving 16 bases between them.

Note on this clone: One junction end disagrees with the germline gene, perhaps due to a read error. CDR3 sequence (DNA): TGTGCCAGCAGCCCAGGGTTCTTC. Translating gives CASSPGFF. The chain employs TRBV7-9 and TRBJ2-7; D is possibly TRBD1 (5 bases). CDR3 length: 8 residues. Germline lookup yields CDR1 SEHNR and CDR2 FQNEAQ (reference sequence).

The chain joins TRBV19 to TRBJ2-4; no clear D gene. V lost 6 bases to trimming and J lost 5 bases, with 5 bases between them. CDR1 and CDR2 from the germline V gene are LNHDA and SQIVND (reference sequence). The CDR3 is 11 residues long. The CDR3 is CASSLENIQYF. The CDR3 bases are TGTGCCAGTAGCCTTGAAAACATTCAGTACTTC.

This clone showed up just a few times. The genes are TRBV7-9 and TRBJ1-1; no reliable D call. The germline gives CDR1 SEHNR, CDR2 FQNEAQ (reference sequence). Trimming removed 6 bases at V and 10 bases at J, with 12 bases between. The CDR3 has 11 residues. CDR3 in DNA: TGTGCCAGCAGTCAAGTAGCCCTAGCTTTCTTT. Residues: CASSQVALAFF.

CDR3 bases: TGTGCCAGCAGCTTGGACGGGTTGGAGACCCAGTACTTC. Translated, it gives CASSLDGLETQYF. The J gene is TRBJ2-5, the V gene TRBV5-4; no reliable D call. The CDR3 sequence is 13 residues long. V lost 0 bases, J lost 5 bases, and 8 bases lay in between. Germline V CDR1 and CDR2: SGHNT, YYREEE (reference sequence).

CDR3 DNA sequence: TGTGCCAGCAGTACAAGGACAGGGACGAGCTCTGGGGCCAACGTCCTGACTTTC. Translating it yields CASSTRTGTSSGANVLTF. This chain connects TRBV7-9 to TRBJ2-6; 8 nucleotides line up with TRBD1. V was clipped by 6 bases and J by 0 bases; unmatched bases: 10. This CDR3 is 18 amino acids long. Germline V lookup: CDR1 SEHNR, CDR2 FQNEAQ (reference sequence). Supplemented by reference TRBV7-9 and TRBJ2-6, the full variable domain reads DTGVSQNPRHKITKRGQNVTFRCDPISEHNRLYWYRQTLGQGPEFLTYFQNEAQLEKSRLLSDRFSAERPKGSFSTLEIQRTEQGDSAMYLCASSTRTGTSSGANVLTFGAGSRLTVL.

This clone appeared once. This chain joins TRBV5-1 and TRBJ1-3; D might be TRBD1 (5 bases). The CDR3 length is 14 residues. V gave up 4 bases and J gave up 0 bases, with 8 bases separating them. The germline V gene has CDR1 SGHRS and CDR2 YFSETQ. For the CDR3, the DNA is TGCGCCAGCAGCCCGACAGTCTCTGGAAACACCATATATTTT. Its translation: CASSPTVSGNTIYF.

The rearrangement links TRBV19 to TRBJ1-5; 10 positions agree with TRBD1. Losses at the gene ends were 1 base for V and 1 base for J; bases not matched to a gene: 4. CDR1 LNHDA and CDR2 SQIVND come from the germline V gene (reference sequence). The CDR3 covers 17 residues. In nucleotides, the CDR3 is TGTGCCAGTAGTATAGGGACAGGGGGGCGAAGCAATCAGCCCCAGCATTTT. Translation gives CASSIGTGGRSNQPQHF. Full variable domain (remainder filled in from reference TRBV19 and TRBJ1-5): DGGITQSPKYLFRKEGQNVTLSCEQNLNHDAMYWYRQDPGQGLRLIYYSQIVNDFQKGDIAEGYSVSREKKESFPLTVTSAQKNPTAFYLCASSIGTGGRSNQPQHFGDGTRLSIL.

The chain employs TRBV7-9 and TRBJ2-7, with D possibly being TRBD2 (5 bases). The CDR3 totals 11 residues. Germline loops: CDR1 SEHNR, CDR2 FQNEAQ (reference sequence). V lost 5 bases and J lost 3, with 5 bases in between. The CDR3 sequence is CASSRDYEQYF. CDR3 sequence (DNA): TGTGCCAGCAGCCGGGACTACGAGCAGTACTTC.

The chain recombines TRBV2 with TRBJ2-7, with 8 bases matching TRBD1. The J segment lost 6 bases and the V segment lost 1 base, leaving 8 bases of the junction unmatched. The CDR3 has 15 residues. Germline assignment: CDR1 SNHLY and CDR2 FYNNEI. DNA for the CDR3: TGTGCCAGCAGTGAAGTGGGCAGGGGGCTAGGCGAGCAGTACTTC. Translation gives CASSEVGRGLGEQYF.

The table lists this clone with a few counts. The chain employs TRBV7-2 and TRBJ2-1; the D gene could be TRBD1 or TRBD2 (5 bases each). The ends were cut back, 6 bases at V and 9 bases at J, with 9 bases in the middle. Germline loops: CDR1 SGHTA, CDR2 FQGNSA. The CDR3 covers 11 residues. Here the CDR3 DNA reads TGTGCCAGCAGAGACGGGACTGAGCAGTTCTTC. Protein product: CASRDGTEQFF.

The DNA of the CDR3 is TGCGCCAGCAGCTCACAGGGACTAGCGGGAGTCGGCGGGGAGCTGTTTTTT. Encoded protein: CASSSQGLAGVGGELFF. The chain uses TRBV5-1 and TRBJ2-2; 14 nucleotides line up with TRBD2. This CDR3 has 17 residues. V lost 3 bases and J lost 7; bases outside the gene matches: 8. Germline V gene data show CDR1 as SGHRS and CDR2 as YFSETQ.

The chain employs TRBV6-5 and TRBJ2-7; D is uncertain. V was cut by 2 bases and J by 2 bases, with 10 bases left in between. This CDR3 is built from 14 residues. Germline V gene lookup returns CDR1 MNHEY and CDR2 SVGAGI. The CDR3 region has the DNA TGTGCCAGCAGTTACAGGAGCGCCGCCTACGAGCAGTACTTC. It specifies CASSYRSAAYEQYF.

The chain carries TRBV19 and TRBJ2-5, with 9 bases that match TRBD1. The trim removed 6 bases at V and 2 bases at J, leaving 4 bases unmatched. Germline V gene lookup returns CDR1 LNHDA and CDR2 SQIVND (reference sequence). CDR3 length equals 14 residues. The CDR3 reads CASRETGGQETQYF. The DNA of the CDR3 is TGTGCCAGTAGAGAGACAGGGGGACAAGAGACCCAGTACTTC.

The count of this clone is one. The rearrangement joins TRBV27 to TRBJ2-5; 11 nucleotides line up with TRBD1. V shed 7 bases, J shed 5 bases, and the junction held 6 bases outside the gene matches. From germline, CDR1 is MNHEY and CDR2 SMNVEV (reference sequence). The CDR3 sequence is 14 residues long. CDR3 in amino acids: CASNSDRGPETQYF. The CDR3 DNA reads as TGTGCCAGCAATTCGGACAGGGGGCCGGAGACCCAGTACTTC.

The genes are TRBV5-6 and TRBJ2-5; 9 bases align to TRBD1. Germline lookup yields CDR1 SGHDT and CDR2 YYEEEE. V was pared by 3 bases and J by 6 bases, with 6 bases of the junction left unmatched. The CDR3 runs 14 residues. The DNA for the CDR3 is TGTGCCAGCAGCTATGGGACAGGGATTAAGACCCAGTACTTC. Amino acids: CASSYGTGIKTQYF.

The genes are TRBV6-1 and TRBJ2-1; 11 positions match TRBD2. CDR3 size: 16 residues. The trim removed 2 bases at V and 6 bases at J, leaving 6 bases unmatched. CDR1 MNHNS and CDR2 SASEGT come from the germline V gene. CDR3 region: CASSELAGGPANEQFF. The CDR3 bases are TGTGCCAGCAGTGAACTAGCGGGAGGACCCGCCAATGAGCAGTTCTTC.

The genes are TRBV5-1 and TRBJ1-1; TRBD1 agrees at 7 bases. The CDR3 loop spans 16 amino acids. V lost 3 bases and J lost 0; bases outside the gene matches: 8. Germline V CDR1 and CDR2: SGHRS, YFSETQ. The DNA of the CDR3 is TGCGCCAGCAGCTCCTTAGGGGGCCAGATGAACACTGAAGCTTTCTTT. It translates to CASSSLGGQMNTEAFF.

The chain joins TRBV29-1 to TRBJ2-5, with 7 bases identical to TRBD1. This CDR3 has 12 residues. The germline V gene encodes CDR1 SQVTM and CDR2 ANQGSEA. V was pared by 4 bases and J by 2 bases, with 1 base of the junction left unmatched. As DNA, the CDR3 is TGCAGCGTTGCGACAGGGCAAGAGACCCAGTACTTC. Translated: CSVATGQETQYF.